What follows are 3 T cell receptor beta chains derived from one specimen sequenced in a study of T cell responses to AZD1222 COVID-19 vaccine. Sequencing used immunoSEQ multiplex PCR; TCRdb keeps in-frame clones, though not all of them. The table records approximately 96,000 clones, approximately 90% of them present only once. The sequenced sample was peripheral blood, obtained 28 days after the second AZD1222 dose. The receptors shown here come from an adult who received the AZD1222 COVID-19 vaccine.

This chain links TRBV10-3 with TRBJ1-2; D possibly corresponds to TRBD1 (6 bases). CDR3 length: 15 amino acids. V was pared by 2 bases and J by 4 bases, with 14 bases between. Germline CDR1 and CDR2: ENHRY and SYGVKD. CDR3 in DNA: TGTGCCATCAGTGAGGGACAGCCAGACCTCTATGGCTACACCTTC. It specifies CAISEGQPDLYGYTF.

This clone was detected a few times. The rearrangement uses TRBV7-2 and TRBJ1-5, with 7 bases lining up with TRBD1. Germline assignment: CDR1 SGHTA and CDR2 FQGNSA. The CDR3 runs to 15 residues. The V gene end was trimmed by 5 bases and the J gene end by 5 bases; junction bases not matched to a gene: 9. Here the CDR3 DNA reads TGTGCCAGCAGCCCAGGGGGGGCGAGGTATCAGCCCCAGCATTTT. This sequence encodes CASSPGGARYQPQHF.

The chain has TRBV6-5 and TRBJ1-4; TRBD1 is a possible D gene (6 bases). The CDR3 length is 13 residues. Germline V gives CDR1 MNHEY, CDR2 SVGAGI. V lost 5 bases, J lost 5 bases, and 9 bases lay in between. The CDR3 coding sequence is TGTGCCAGCAGTAACAGGGTGAATGAAAAACTGTTTTTT. Its translation is CASSNRVNEKLFF.